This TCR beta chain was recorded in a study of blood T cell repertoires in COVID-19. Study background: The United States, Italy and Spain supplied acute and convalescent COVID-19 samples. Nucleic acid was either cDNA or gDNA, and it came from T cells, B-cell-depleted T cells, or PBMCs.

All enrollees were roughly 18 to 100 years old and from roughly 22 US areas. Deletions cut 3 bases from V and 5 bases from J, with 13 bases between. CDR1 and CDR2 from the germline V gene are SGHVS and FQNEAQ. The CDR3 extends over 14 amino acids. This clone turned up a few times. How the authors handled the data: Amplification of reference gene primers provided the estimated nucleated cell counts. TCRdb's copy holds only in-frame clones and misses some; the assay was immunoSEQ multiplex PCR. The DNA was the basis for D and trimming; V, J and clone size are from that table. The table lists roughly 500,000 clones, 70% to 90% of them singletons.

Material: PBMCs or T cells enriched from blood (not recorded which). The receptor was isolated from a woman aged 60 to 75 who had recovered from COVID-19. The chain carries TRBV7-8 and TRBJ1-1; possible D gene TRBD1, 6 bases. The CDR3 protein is CASSFSSGQTEAFF. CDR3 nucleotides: TGTGCCAGCAGCTTTTCGTCAGGACAGACTGAAGCTTTCTTT.